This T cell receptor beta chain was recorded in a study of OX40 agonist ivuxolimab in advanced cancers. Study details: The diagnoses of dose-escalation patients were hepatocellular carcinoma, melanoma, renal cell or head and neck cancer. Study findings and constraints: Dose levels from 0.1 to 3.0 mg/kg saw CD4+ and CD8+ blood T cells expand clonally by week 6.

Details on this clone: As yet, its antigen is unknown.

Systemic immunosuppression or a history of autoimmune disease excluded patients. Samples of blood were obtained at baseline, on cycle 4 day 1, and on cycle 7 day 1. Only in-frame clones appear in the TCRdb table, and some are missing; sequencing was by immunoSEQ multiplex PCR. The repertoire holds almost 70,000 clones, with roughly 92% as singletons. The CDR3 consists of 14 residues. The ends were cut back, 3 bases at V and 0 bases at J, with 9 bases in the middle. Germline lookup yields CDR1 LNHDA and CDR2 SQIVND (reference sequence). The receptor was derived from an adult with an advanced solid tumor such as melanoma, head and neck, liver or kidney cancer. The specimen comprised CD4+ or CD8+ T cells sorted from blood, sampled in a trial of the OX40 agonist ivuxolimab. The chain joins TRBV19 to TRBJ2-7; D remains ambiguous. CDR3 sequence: CASSMVIHSYEQYF. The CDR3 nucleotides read TGTGCCAGTAGTATGGTCATTCACTCCTACGAGCAGTACTTC.